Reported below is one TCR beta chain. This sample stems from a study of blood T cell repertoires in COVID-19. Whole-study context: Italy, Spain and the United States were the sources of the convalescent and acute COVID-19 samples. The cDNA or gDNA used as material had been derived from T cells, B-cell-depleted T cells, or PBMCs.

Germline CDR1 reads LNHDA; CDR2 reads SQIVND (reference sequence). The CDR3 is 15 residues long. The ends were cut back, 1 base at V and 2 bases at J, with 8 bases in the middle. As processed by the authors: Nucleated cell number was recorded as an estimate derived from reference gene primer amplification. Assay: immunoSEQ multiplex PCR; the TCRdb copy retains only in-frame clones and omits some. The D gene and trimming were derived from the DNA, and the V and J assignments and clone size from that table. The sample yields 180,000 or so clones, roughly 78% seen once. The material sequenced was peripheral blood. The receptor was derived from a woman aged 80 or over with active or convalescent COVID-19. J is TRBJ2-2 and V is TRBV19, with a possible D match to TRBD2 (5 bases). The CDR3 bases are TGTGCCAGTAGTATAGCGGGGATCAACACCGGGGAGCTGTTTTTT. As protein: CASSIAGINTGELFF.